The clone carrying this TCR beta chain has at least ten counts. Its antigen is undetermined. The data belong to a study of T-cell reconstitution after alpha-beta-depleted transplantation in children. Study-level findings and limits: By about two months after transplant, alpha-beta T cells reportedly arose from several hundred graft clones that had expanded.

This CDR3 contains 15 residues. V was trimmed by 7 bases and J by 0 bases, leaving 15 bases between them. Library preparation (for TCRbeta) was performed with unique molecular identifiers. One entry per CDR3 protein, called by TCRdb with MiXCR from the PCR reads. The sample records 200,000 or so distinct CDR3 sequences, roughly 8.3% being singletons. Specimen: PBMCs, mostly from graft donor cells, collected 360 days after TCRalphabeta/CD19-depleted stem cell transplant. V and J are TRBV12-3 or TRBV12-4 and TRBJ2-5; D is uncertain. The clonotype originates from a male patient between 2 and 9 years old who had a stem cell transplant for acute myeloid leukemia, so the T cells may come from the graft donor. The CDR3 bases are TGTGCCAGCACCCTAGGTCGGGCAGACCAAGAGACCCAGTACTTC. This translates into CASTLGRADQETQYF.